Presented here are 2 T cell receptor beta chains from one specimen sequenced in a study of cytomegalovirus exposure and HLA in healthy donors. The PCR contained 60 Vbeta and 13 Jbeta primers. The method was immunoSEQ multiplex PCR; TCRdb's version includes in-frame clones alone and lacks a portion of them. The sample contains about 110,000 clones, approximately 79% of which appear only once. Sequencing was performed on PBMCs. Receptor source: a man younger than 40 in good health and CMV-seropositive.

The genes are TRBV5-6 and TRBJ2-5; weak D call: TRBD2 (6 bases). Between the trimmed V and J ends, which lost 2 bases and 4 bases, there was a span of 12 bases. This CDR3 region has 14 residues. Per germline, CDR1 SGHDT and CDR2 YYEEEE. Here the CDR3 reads CASSFPGESETQYF. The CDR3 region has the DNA TGTGCCAGCAGCTTTCCGGGGGAGTCAGAGACCCAGTACTTC.

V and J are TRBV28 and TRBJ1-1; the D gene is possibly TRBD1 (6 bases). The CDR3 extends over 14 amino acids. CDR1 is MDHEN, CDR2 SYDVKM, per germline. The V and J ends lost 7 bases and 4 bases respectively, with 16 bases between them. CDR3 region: CASINTGSSTEAFF. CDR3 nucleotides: TGTGCCAGCATTAATACAGGGTCGTCCACTGAAGCTTTCTTT.